The 32 T cell receptor beta chains below were found in one sample sequenced in a study of shared T cell receptors in the human thymus (dated by TCRdb to the early 2020s). Receptors were amplified or captured by the immunoSEQ multiplex PCR assay. TCRdb provides this immuneACCESS table in a form limited to in-frame rearrangements. Some clones are lacking; in checked studies, under half of them reflect an unresolved V gene, and why the rest are absent is not known. For this sample there are 500,000 to 850,000 clones; approximately 87% appear just once. The top ten constitute roughly 0.0086% of the sample. This same sample was also taken into another study, of human thymus T cells.

The sequencing sample was made of thymocytes. These receptors originate from a boy under two years old with a congenital heart defect. Donor details come from another sample of the same person, matched by shared clones.

The rearrangement uses TRBV6-5 and TRBJ1-2, with TRBD1 identical over 7 bases. The CDR3 loop spans 15 amino acids. CDR1 MNHEY and CDR2 SVGAGI come from the germline V gene. The trim removed 0 bases at V and 4 bases at J, leaving 5 bases unmatched. CDR3 DNA: TGTGCCAGCAGTTACTCCGGTTACAGGGGCTATGGCTACACCTTC. This translates into CASSYSGYRGYGYTF.

Here the CDR3 DNA reads TGTGCCAGTAGTATAGGGACAGGAAAAGAGACCCAGTACTTC. Translating it yields CASSIGTGKETQYF. This chain connects TRBV19 to TRBJ2-5; 7 nucleotides agree with TRBD1. Germline loops: CDR1 LNHDA, CDR2 SQIVND (reference sequence). The CDR3 loop spans 14 amino acids. V lost 1 base to trimming and J lost 3 bases; unmatched junction nucleotides: 2.

CDR3 sequence: CASSPEPRERAETQYF. For the CDR3, the DNA is TGCGCCAGCAGCCCCGAACCCCGCGAGAGGGCAGAGACCCAGTACTTC. The chain is built from TRBV5-1 and TRBJ2-5; perhaps TRBD2 as D (5 bases). V was clipped by 4 bases and J by 4 bases, with 20 bases between them. The CDR3 covers 16 residues. The germline gives CDR1 SGHRS, CDR2 YFSETQ.

The rearrangement uses TRBV6-8 and TRBJ1-5; 8 bases align to TRBD1. Germline CDR1 and CDR2: MNHGY and SAAAGT. J gave up 0 bases and V 10 bases, and 17 bases lay outside the gene matches. The CDR3 loop spans 18 amino acids. The CDR3 DNA reads TGTGCCACCTACCTTACCAGGGGGCCACCTTATAGCAATCAGCCCCAGCATTTT. Translated, it gives CATYLTRGPPYSNQPQHF.

This clone appeared a few times. The rearrangement joins TRBV4-1 to TRBJ1-3, with TRBD1 matching over 10 bases. Germline V gene lookup returns CDR1 MGHRA and CDR2 YSYEKL. The J segment lost 4 bases and the V segment lost 4 bases, leaving 7 bases of the junction unmatched. This CDR3 region has 16 residues. This CDR3 reads CASSPHGDRGGNTIYF. In DNA form, the CDR3 reads TGCGCCAGCAGCCCTCATGGGGACAGGGGCGGAAACACCATATATTTT.

The chain joins TRBV15 to TRBJ2-7; D gene unclear. This CDR3 is built from 20 residues. V dropped 2 bases and J dropped 1 base, with 27 bases sitting between them. Per the germline V gene, CDR1 is LNHNV and CDR2 is YYDKDF (reference sequence). CDR3: CATSRRWSRQEHNESYEQYF. The CDR3 region has the DNA TGTGCCACCAGCAGAAGGTGGTCGCGTCAGGAACATAACGAATCCTACGAGCAGTACTTC.

The chain uses TRBV27 and TRBJ2-1; 10 nucleotides agree with TRBD1. Trimming cost V 5 bases and J 6 bases; bases outside gene matches: 13. CDR3 size: 17 residues. Germline CDR1 and CDR2: MNHEY and SMNVEV (reference sequence). The CDR3 here is CASSPTSDRGGGNEQFF. DNA of the CDR3: TGTGCCAGCAGTCCAACTTCGGACAGGGGGGGAGGCAATGAGCAGTTCTTC.

The J gene is TRBJ2-7, the V gene TRBV7-2; 8 positions match TRBD1. This CDR3 has 15 residues. V trimming: 0 bases; J trimming: 5 bases; junction bases outside the gene matches: 6. Germline V gives CDR1 SGHTA, CDR2 FQGNSA. The CDR3 is CASSLAPTGEDEQYF. DNA of the CDR3: TGTGCCAGCAGCTTAGCGCCGACAGGGGAGGACGAGCAGTACTTC.

This chain links TRBV4-3 with TRBJ2-7, with TRBD2 identical over 11 bases. The junction had 8 bases not matched to a gene; V was cut back by 4 bases and J by 3 bases. Germline values: CDR1 LGHNA, CDR2 YSLEER. There are 16 residues in the CDR3. As DNA, the CDR3 is TGCGCCAGCAGCCTGAACCCCGGGACTAGCGGCTACGAGCAGTACTTC. This codes for CASSLNPGTSGYEQYF.

The chain carries TRBV18 and TRBJ2-5; D unclear. Germline-derived CDR1 and CDR2 are KGHSH and LQKENI. V gave up 8 bases and J gave up 6 bases, with 10 bases separating them. The CDR3 loop spans 11 amino acids. CDR3 sequence reads: CASQEEKTQYF. CDR3 nucleotide sequence: TGTGCCAGCCAGGAAGAAAAGACCCAGTACTTC.

The chain has TRBV19 and TRBJ1-5; D unresolved. V lost 4 bases and J 3 bases, leaving 28 bases between the germline ends. CDR1 is LNHDA, CDR2 SQIVND, per germline (reference sequence). The CDR3 totals 20 residues. As DNA, the CDR3 is TGTGCCAGTAGTACCCGGCCGCGTTCTCGCAGGCCTAAACCCAATCAGCCCCAGCATTTT. This sequence encodes CASSTRPRSRRPKPNQPQHF.

The chain joins TRBV7-8 to TRBJ2-7; D is possibly TRBD1 (5 bases). The CDR3 spans 18 residues. V was pared by 3 bases and J by 3 bases, with 24 bases between. Germline assignment: CDR1 SGHVS and CDR2 FQNEAQ. The CDR3 DNA is TGTGCCAGCAGCTTCTGGCAGGGCTCTATTCAGAGGTTCTACGAGCAGTACTTC. Encoded protein: CASSFWQGSIQRFYEQYF.

The rearrangement links TRBV11-2 to TRBJ1-2; 7 bases map to TRBD1. The CDR3 spans 15 residues. Germline V gene sequence: CDR1 SGHAT, CDR2 FQNNGV. With V trimmed by 4 bases and J by 2 bases, 7 bases remained unmatched. CDR3: CASSSQTGKNYGYTF. CDR3 bases: TGTGCCAGCAGCTCCCAGACAGGGAAAAACTATGGCTACACCTTC.

The chain couples TRBV7-2 to TRBJ1-3; 10 nucleotides match TRBD1. CDR3 size: 18 residues. The germline gives CDR1 SGHTA, CDR2 FQGNSA. J gave up 2 bases and V 4 bases, and 11 bases lay outside the gene matches. This CDR3 is CASSSGTGDPETGNTIYF. The CDR3 DNA sequence: TGTGCCAGCAGCTCCGGGACAGGGGACCCCGAGACTGGAAACACCATATATTTT.

This sequence joins TRBV25-1 and TRBJ1-2, with 10 bases lining up with TRBD1. The CDR3 has 13 amino acids. V was clipped by 6 bases and J by 8 bases; unmatched bases: 6. The germline gives CDR1 MGHDK, CDR2 SYGVNS. This CDR3 reads CASRSDRGLGYTF. CDR3 DNA: TGTGCCAGCAGATCCGACAGGGGGCTCGGCTACACCTTC.

This clone was observed once. The V and J genes are TRBV7-9 and TRBJ2-1; D is possibly TRBD1 (6 bases). Per germline, CDR1 SEHNR and CDR2 FQNEAQ (reference sequence). The CDR3 spans 17 residues. Trimming took 4 bases from V and 0 from J, leaving 16 bases between them. The CDR3 DNA sequence: TGTGCCAGCAGCTCAGGACAGTTCCCAGTCTCCTACAATGAGCAGTTCTTC. Translating it yields CASSSGQFPVSYNEQFF. The full variable domain, completed using reference TRBV7-9 and TRBJ2-1, is DTGVSQNPRHKITKRGQNVTFRCDPISEHNRLYWYRQTLGQGPEFLTYFQNEAQLEKSRLLSDRFSAERPKGSFSTLEIQRTEQGDSAMYLCASSSGQFPVSYNEQFFGPGTRLTVL.

The V call is TRBV29-1, the J call TRBJ2-1; no definite D call. The CDR3 is 13 amino acids. Trimming shortened V by 1 base and J by 2 bases, and 6 bases separated the two germline ends. Germline values: CDR1 SQVTM, CDR2 ANQGSEA. The CDR3 spells CSVEGATYNEQFF. CDR3 DNA: TGCAGCGTTGAAGGCGCAACCTACAATGAGCAGTTCTTC.

This CDR3 reads CASSRGDRLYGYTF. CDR3 DNA sequence: TGTGCCAGCAGCCGGGGGGACAGGCTCTATGGCTACACCTTC. The rearrangement links TRBV28 to TRBJ1-2; 8 nucleotides match TRBD1. Germline V gene lookup returns CDR1 MDHEN and CDR2 SYDVKM. Trimming at V came to 6 bases and at J to 4 bases, leaving 7 bases not matched to a gene. CDR3 length: 14 amino acids.

The genes are TRBV30 and TRBJ1-4; 7 bases agree with TRBD1. Trimming took 5 bases from V and 3 from J; bases not matched to a gene: 18. The CDR3 has 18 residues. Germline CDR1 and CDR2: GTSNPN and SVGIG (reference sequence). The CDR3 region has the DNA TGTGCCTGGTCTGACACGGACTTCCGGGACAGTCCTAATGAAAAACTGTTTTTT. Its translation: CAWSDTDFRDSPNEKLFF.

V gene TRBV7-2 combines with J gene TRBJ2-3, with TRBD1 matching 10 bases. The CDR3 runs to 15 residues. Losses at the gene ends were 3 bases for V and 2 bases for J; bases not matched to a gene: 2. Germline CDR1 SGHTA, CDR2 FQGNSA. CDR3 sequence: CASSLGQGTTDTQYF. The CDR3 DNA reads as TGTGCCAGCAGCTTGGGACAGGGGACCACAGATACGCAGTATTTT.

Here the CDR3 reads CASSLRGSHWATEAFF. In DNA form, the CDR3 reads TGTGCCAGCAGCTTAAGGGGAAGCCACTGGGCCACTGAAGCTTTCTTT. The J gene is TRBJ1-1, the V gene TRBV5-6; a possible D gene is TRBD1 (5 bases). Trimming cost V 2 bases and J 4 bases, with 18 bases left between them. CDR1 is SGHDT and CDR2 is YYEEEE in the germline V gene. The CDR3 sequence is 16 residues long.

This clone was detected only once. The chain employs TRBV6-6 and TRBJ2-3, with D possibly being TRBD2 (5 bases). V lost 2 bases, J lost 3 bases, and 12 bases lay in between. The V gene's germline CDR1 is MNHNY and CDR2 SVGAGI (reference sequence). This CDR3 is 15 amino acids long. Here the CDR3 DNA reads TGTGCCAGCAGTTACGTTCGGGGAAGTACAGATACGCAGTATTTT. Protein: CASSYVRGSTDTQYF.

The rearrangement links TRBV19 to TRBJ1-1, with D possibly matching TRBD1 (5 bases). Germline V gene data show CDR1 as LNHDA and CDR2 as SQIVND (reference sequence). Between the trimmed V and J ends, which lost 0 bases and 3 bases, there was a span of 11 bases. CDR3 size: 15 residues. The CDR3 region is CASSIDRREDTEAFF. Here the CDR3 DNA reads TGTGCCAGTAGTATAGATCGCAGGGAGGACACTGAAGCTTTCTTT.

The chain joins TRBV5-6 to TRBJ2-7; a possible D gene is TRBD2 (6 bases). Germline CDR1 SGHDT, CDR2 YYEEEE. There are 13 residues in the CDR3. The V and J ends lost 2 bases and 3 bases respectively, with 9 bases between them. DNA of the CDR3: TGTGCCAGCAGCTTTACCGGGAGCTACGAGCAGTACTTC. Its protein is CASSFTGSYEQYF. Supplemented by reference TRBV5-6 and TRBJ2-7, the full variable domain reads DAGVTQSPTHLIKTRGQQVTLRCSPKSGHDTVSWYQQALGQGPQFIFQYYEEEERQRGNFPDRFSGHQFPNYSSELNVNALLLGDSALYLCASSFTGSYEQYFGPGTRLTVT.

The chain couples TRBV25-1 to TRBJ2-1; 9 nucleotides match TRBD2. The CDR3 runs to 17 residues. Trimming at V came to 4 bases and at J to 8 bases, leaving 15 bases not matched to a gene. Germline loops: CDR1 MGHDK, CDR2 SYGVNS. Here the CDR3 reads CASSGPGLAMGRDEQFF. CDR3 nucleotide sequence: TGTGCCAGCAGTGGCCCGGGACTAGCCATGGGGAGGGATGAGCAGTTCTTC.

The chain combines TRBV4-1 with TRBJ2-5, with 7 bases aligning to TRBD1. Trimming cost V 4 bases and J 2 bases; bases outside gene matches: 19. Germline V gene data show CDR1 as MGHRA and CDR2 as YSYEKL. CDR3 length: 19 residues. The CDR3 coding sequence is TGCGCCAGCAGCCTCGGGCTCGACAGGGCCCAAAGACAACAAGAGACCCAGTACTTC. The encoded protein is CASSLGLDRAQRQQETQYF.

The V gene is TRBV28, the J gene TRBJ1-2; 9 nucleotides align to TRBD1. V gave up 3 bases and J gave up 4 bases; unmatched junction bases: 3. The V gene's germline CDR1 is MDHEN and CDR2 SYDVKM. This CDR3 region has 14 residues. The CDR3 loop reads CASSFATGGYGYTF. CDR3 sequence (DNA): TGTGCCAGCAGTTTTGCGACAGGGGGCTATGGCTACACCTTC.

The rearrangement uses TRBV5-1 and TRBJ2-3; TRBD2 matches 11 bases. The V and J ends lost 3 bases and 2 bases, in that order; junction bases with no gene match: 2. The germline gives CDR1 SGHRS, CDR2 YFSETQ. There are 15 residues in the CDR3. This CDR3 is CASSSTSGATDTQYF. The DNA of the CDR3 is TGCGCCAGCAGCTCGACTAGCGGGGCCACAGATACGCAGTATTTT.

Points on this clone: Other nucleotide sequences from this sample produce the same CDR3. The rearrangement uses TRBV28 and TRBJ2-7; D not resolved. V was shortened by 6 bases and J by 4 bases, with 7 bases between the two germline ends. CDR1 and CDR2 from the germline V gene are MDHEN and SYDVKM. The CDR3 is 11 amino acids. CDR3: CASSRGYEQYF. The DNA for the CDR3 is TGTGCCAGCAGCCGAGGATACGAGCAGTACTTC.

This clone was detected only once. This sequence joins TRBV6-5 and TRBJ1-2; perhaps TRBD1 as D (6 bases). The CDR3 extends over 12 amino acids. Germline CDR1 reads MNHEY; CDR2 reads SVGAGI. Trimming cost V 6 bases and J 5 bases, with 10 bases left between them. CDR3 DNA: TGTGCCAGCAGACAGGGTTATTATGGCTACACCTTC. Translating it yields CASRQGYYGYTF.

This chain connects TRBV28 to TRBJ1-4, with 9 bases fitting TRBD1. The ends lost 5 bases at V and 0 bases at J; junction bases unmatched: 13. This CDR3 is 19 amino acids long. Germline V gene lookup returns CDR1 MDHEN and CDR2 SYDVKM. The CDR3 sequence is CASSPTRDRDPATNEKLFF. CDR3 bases: TGTGCCAGCAGTCCGACCCGGGACAGGGACCCCGCAACTAATGAAAAACTGTTTTTT.

The DNA of the CDR3 is TGTGCCAGTACCGACGGGGGGTACGAGCAGTACTTC. This sequence encodes CASTDGGYEQYF. The chain employs TRBV19 and TRBJ2-7; TRBD2 aligns across 7 bases. CDR1 LNHDA and CDR2 SQIVND come from the germline V gene (reference sequence). V gave up 7 bases and J gave up 4 bases; unmatched junction bases: 4. The CDR3 has 12 residues.